This T cell receptor beta chain comes out of a study of blood T cell repertoires in COVID-19. Germline-derived CDR1 and CDR2 are SGDLS and YYNGEE. V dropped 0 bases and J dropped 4 bases, with 13 bases sitting between them. CDR3 length equals 15 residues. Here immunoSEQ multiplex PCR was the method, and the copy in TCRdb shows in-frame clones only, minus some. The sample contains some 250,000 clones, 88% of which appear only once. Material for sequencing was peripheral blood. The chain is built from TRBV9 and TRBJ1-2; D possibly corresponds to TRBD1 (5 bases). The receptor was derived from a woman in her twenties or thirties with acute or convalescent COVID-19. The CDR3: CASSVGGGSPYGYTF. CDR3 in DNA: TGTGCCAGCAGCGTAGGGGGGGGGAGCCCCTATGGCTACACCTTC. The full variable domain, completed using reference TRBV9 and TRBJ1-2, is DSGVTQTPKHLITATGQRVTLRCSPRSGDLSVYWYQQSLDQGLQFLIQYYNGEERAKGNILERFSAQQFPDLHSELNLSSLELGDSALYFCASSVGGGSPYGYTFGSGTRLTVV.